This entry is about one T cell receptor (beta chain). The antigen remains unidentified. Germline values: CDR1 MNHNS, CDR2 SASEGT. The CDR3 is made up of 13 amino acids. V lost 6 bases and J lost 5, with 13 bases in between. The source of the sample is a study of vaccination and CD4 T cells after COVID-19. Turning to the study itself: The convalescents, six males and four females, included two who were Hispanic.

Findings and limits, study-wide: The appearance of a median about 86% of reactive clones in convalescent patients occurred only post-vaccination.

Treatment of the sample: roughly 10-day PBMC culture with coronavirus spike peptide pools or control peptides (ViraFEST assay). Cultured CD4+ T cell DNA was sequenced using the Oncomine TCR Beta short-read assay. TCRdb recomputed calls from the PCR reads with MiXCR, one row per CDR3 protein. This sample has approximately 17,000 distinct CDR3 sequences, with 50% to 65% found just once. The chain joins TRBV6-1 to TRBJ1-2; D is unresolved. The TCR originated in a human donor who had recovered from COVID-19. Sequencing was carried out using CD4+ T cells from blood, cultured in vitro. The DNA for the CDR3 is TGTGCCAGCAGACCTTGGCAGTTGTATGGCTACACCTTC. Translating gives CASRPWQLYGYTF.